A selection of T cell receptor beta chains follows, all from one sample in a study of Graves' ophthalmopathy and Graves' hyperthyroidism. TCRdb independently ran MiXCR on the multiplex PCR reads; one entry per CDR3 protein. The sample has around 400,000 distinct CDR3 sequences; about 17% are singletons. The sample was peripheral blood. The source is a woman younger than 35 with Graves' ophthalmopathy. Each CDR3 is given with its conserved first and last residue. Each record gives: clone size, V gene, D gene, J gene, CDR3 protein, CDR3 DNA. A D gene is named only where the DNA matches it firmly. Some rows have no size entry. The others give once, few or many, or a class for an expanded clone.

size: many; V: TRBV6-1; D: NA; J: TRBJ2-6; CDR3: CASSEGRLSGANVLTF; DNA: TGTGCCAGCAGTGAGGGCCGACTCTCTGGGGCCAACGTCCTGACTTTC
size: many; V: TRBV6-1; D: TRBD1; J: TRBJ2-5; CDR3: CASSKRDRVYQETQYF; DNA: TGTGCCAGCAGCAAACGGGACAGGGTGTACCAAGAGACCCAGTACTTC
size: many; V: TRBV30; D: NA; J: TRBJ1-6; CDR3: CAWLKEGIGNSPLHF; DNA: TGTGCCTGGCTCAAGGAGGGGATTGGAAATTCACCCCTCCACTTT
size: many; V: TRBV11-2; D: NA; J: TRBJ1-1; CDR3: CASSFSLSGTLNTEAFF; DNA: TGTGCCAGCAGCTTTTCCCTATCCGGGACACTGAACACTGAAGCTTTCTTT
size: many; V: TRBV19; D: TRBD2; J: TRBJ2-5; CDR3: CATGLAGLETQYF; DNA: TGTGCCACCGGACTAGCGGGGTTGGAGACCCAGTACTTC
size: many; V: TRBV6-2/TRBV6-3; D: NA; J: TRBJ2-6; CDR3: CASSYSQGFGSGANVLTF; DNA: TGTGCCAGCAGTTACTCACAGGGTTTCGGCTCTGGGGCCAACGTCCTGACTTTC
size: few; V: TRBV7-2; D: NA; J: TRBJ2-7; CDR3: CASSPYEIREQYF; DNA: TGTGCCAGCAGCCCATACGAAATCCGCGAGCAGTACTTC
size: many; V: TRBV19; D: NA; J: TRBJ2-7; CDR3: CASSMGLAYEQYF; DNA: TGTGCCAGTAGTATGGGGCTAGCCTACGAGCAGTACTTC
size: NA; V: TRBV28; D: NA; J: TRBJ1-1; CDR3: CASSLYTDDAEAFF; DNA: TGTGCCAGCAGTTTATATACCGACGACGCTGAAGCTTTCTTT
size: many; V: TRBV12-3/TRBV12-4; D: TRBD1; J: TRBJ2-7; CDR3: CATRAGTGRYEQYF; DNA: TGTGCCACCCGCGCCGGGACAGGGAGGTACGAGCAGTACTTC
size: NA; V: TRBV6-2/TRBV6-3; D: TRBD2; J: TRBJ2-7; CDR3: CASSYTSAGSYEQYF; DNA: TGTGCCAGCAGTTACACTAGCGCAGGCTCCTACGAGCAGTACTTC
size: many; V: TRBV12-3/TRBV12-4; D: TRBD1; J: TRBJ2-6; CDR3: CASSLVGSLPGQGASGANVLTF; DNA: TGTGCCAGCAGTTTAGTTGGTTCTCTCCCGGGACAGGGGGCGTCTGGGGCCAACGTCCTGACTTTC
size: many; V: TRBV2; D: NA; J: TRBJ2-7; CDR3: CASSEITYEQYF; DNA: TGTGCCAGCAGTGAAATCACCTACGAGCAGTACTTC
size: many; V: TRBV4-3; D: TRBD1; J: TRBJ2-7; CDR3: CASSQRTGPYEQYF; DNA: TGCGCCAGCAGCCAGCGGACAGGGCCCTACGAGCAGTACTTC
size: many; V: TRBV12-3/TRBV12-4; D: TRBD1; J: TRBJ2-7; CDR3: CASSFDRGIYEQYF; DNA: TGTGCCAGCAGTTTCGACAGGGGGATCTACGAGCAGTACTTC
size: once; V: TRBV2; D: TRBD1; J: TRBJ2-7; CDR3: CASSEGDRFRYEQYF; DNA: TGTGCCAGCAGTGAGGGGGACAGGTTTCGGTACGAGCAGTACTTC
size: NA; V: TRBV27; D: TRBD1; J: TRBJ2-5; CDR3: CASSLYPGQIVETQYF; DNA: TGTGCCAGCAGTTTATATCCGGGACAGATAGTGGAGACCCAGTACTTC
size: many; V: TRBV7-8; D: NA; J: TRBJ1-3; CDR3: CASSLAGWGPGSGNTIYF; DNA: TGTGCCAGCAGCTTAGCGGGGTGGGGGCCTGGTTCTGGAAACACCATATATTTT
size: many; V: TRBV7-3; D: NA; J: TRBJ2-2; CDR3: CASSFGQLSANTGELFF; DNA: TGTGCCAGCAGCTTCGGCCAACTGTCCGCGAACACCGGGGAGCTGTTTTTT
size: many; V: TRBV7-8; D: TRBD1; J: TRBJ2-3; CDR3: CASRGGVDTQYF; DNA: TGTGCCAGCAGAGGGGGCGTTGATACGCAGTATTTT
size: many; V: TRBV12-3/TRBV12-4; D: NA; J: TRBJ1-1; CDR3: CASSLALQMEAFF; DNA: TGTGCCAGCAGTTTAGCGCTGCAGATGGAAGCTTTCTTT
size: many; V: TRBV5-4; D: NA; J: TRBJ2-5; CDR3: CASSPSPAPQETQYF; DNA: TGTGCCAGCAGCCCATCCCCAGCACCTCAAGAGACCCAGTACTTC
size: many; V: TRBV12-3/TRBV12-4; D: NA; J: TRBJ1-6; CDR3: CASSGWGGVNSPLHF; DNA: TGTGCCAGCAGTGGGTGGGGGGGAGTGAATTCACCCCTCCACTTT
size: many; V: TRBV5-6; D: TRBD1; J: TRBJ2-5; CDR3: CASSWGQGAPSYQETQYF; DNA: TGTGCCAGCAGCTGGGGACAGGGGGCCCCCTCGTACCAAGAGACCCAGTACTTC
size: many; V: TRBV6-4; D: NA; J: TRBJ2-2; CDR3: CASSLDPAGATNTGELFF; DNA: TGTGCCAGCAGCCTTGATCCCGCAGGGGCTACGAACACCGGGGAGCTGTTTTTT
size: many; V: TRBV28; D: NA; J: TRBJ1-1; CDR3: CASNLGSSGTEAFF; DNA: TGTGCCAGCAACCTAGGGAGTTCGGGCACTGAAGCTTTCTTT
size: many; V: TRBV19; D: TRBD1; J: TRBJ2-4; CDR3: CASSFLRDRVLGRKNIQYF; DNA: TGTGCCAGTAGTTTCCTCCGGGACAGGGTCTTGGGGAGGAAAAACATTCAGTACTTC
size: many; V: TRBV30; D: NA; J: TRBJ1-5; CDR3: CAWTLEGTLKCPQHF; DNA: TGTGCCTGGACTCTGGAGGGGACTCTTAAGTGTCCCCAGCATTTT
size: many; V: TRBV28; D: NA; J: TRBJ1-6; CDR3: CASSWAGADSPLHF; DNA: TGTGCCAGCAGTTGGGCTGGGGCTGATTCACCCCTCCACTTT
size: many; V: TRBV7-2; D: TRBD1; J: TRBJ2-4; CDR3: CASSTGQGNIQYF; DNA: TGTGCCAGCAGCACTGGACAGGGAAACATTCAGTACTTC
size: many; V: TRBV6-2/TRBV6-3; D: TRBD2; J: TRBJ2-7; CDR3: CASRPSGGYEQYF; DNA: TGTGCCAGCAGACCCTCGGGGGGTTACGAACAGTACTTC
size: few; V: TRBV6-1; D: NA; J: TRBJ1-6; CDR3: CASSELTDRSPLHF; DNA: TGTGCCAGCAGTGAGTTGACAGATCGATCACCCCTCCACTTT
size: many; V: TRBV27; D: TRBD1; J: TRBJ1-2; CDR3: CASSLGTGEASGYTF; DNA: TGTGCCAGCAGTTTGGGGACAGGGGAGGCGAGTGGCTACACCTTC
size: many; V: TRBV28; D: NA; J: TRBJ1-2; CDR3: CASRLEESLVYGYTF; DNA: TGTGCCAGCAGACTAGAGGAGAGCTTGGTCTATGGCTACACCTTC
size: many; V: TRBV6-2/TRBV6-3; D: NA; J: TRBJ1-1; CDR3: CASSMGQNTEAFF; DNA: TGTGCCAGCAGTATGGGACAAAACACTGAAGCTTTCTTT
size: NA; V: TRBV7-3; D: NA; J: TRBJ2-5; CDR3: CASKMGHYSQETQYF; DNA: TGTGCCAGCAAGATGGGACACTATTCTCAAGAGACCCAGTACTTC
size: NA; V: TRBV6-5; D: TRBD1; J: TRBJ2-5; CDR3: CASSSGQGIETQYF; DNA: TGTGCCAGCAGTTCGGGACAGGGGATTGAGACCCAGTACTTC
size: many; V: TRBV5-1; D: NA; J: TRBJ1-6; CDR3: CASSLGGTNSPLHF; DNA: TGCGCCAGCAGCTTGGGGGGCACGAATTCACCCCTCCACTTT
size: NA; V: TRBV12-3/TRBV12-4; D: NA; J: TRBJ1-2; CDR3: CASSLVLIRGYTF; DNA: TGTGCCAGCAGTTTAGTTTTGATTCGGGGCTACACCTTC
size: many; V: TRBV11-2; D: TRBD2; J: TRBJ2-2; CDR3: CASSPWTSGSTGELFF; DNA: TGTGCCAGCAGCCCCTGGACTAGCGGGAGCACCGGGGAGCTGTTTTTT
size: NA; V: TRBV6-1; D: NA; J: TRBJ1-6; CDR3: CASSGQYYNSPLHF; DNA: TGTGCCAGCAGTGGACAGTACTATAATTCACCCCTCCACTTT
size: many; V: TRBV10-3; D: NA; J: TRBJ2-6; CDR3: CAISAAGSSGANVLTF; DNA: TGTGCCATCAGTGCAGCAGGGAGCTCTGGGGCCAACGTCCTGACTTTC
size: many; V: TRBV6-1; D: NA; J: TRBJ1-1; CDR3: CASSRTGTEAFF; DNA: TGTGCCAGCAGCCGGACGGGCACTGAAGCTTTCTTT
size: NA; V: TRBV7-3; D: NA; J: TRBJ2-5; CDR3: CASSFSPGQETQYF; DNA: TGTGCCAGCAGCTTCTCCCCGGGGCAAGAGACCCAGTACTTC